This TCR beta chain appears in the sequencing data of a study of shared clonotypes between healthy human individuals. Sequencing was at deep level. As originally analysed: ImmunoSEQ junction-only sequences lacked quality scores, so their filtering differed. Clones were sequenced by immunoSEQ multiplex PCR, and TCRdb holds only the in-frame ones, with some missing. V and J calls and clone size come straight from that table; D and trimming were deduced from the DNA. This sample has approximately 2.5 million clones, with approximately 92% found just once. All the donors were Caucasian adults who lived in Nashville, Tennessee. Material for sequencing was naive CD4+ T cells sorted from blood. Subset denoted: CD45RA+ positively selected. The sequence was collected from a man aged 18 to 30 in good health.

The CDR3, as DNA: TGCGCCAGCAAGGAAAAGGATCCTAACACCGGGGAGCTGTTTTTT. This codes for CASKEKDPNTGELFF. The chain joins TRBV5-1 to TRBJ2-2; D is unresolved. Per the germline V gene, CDR1 is SGHRS and CDR2 is YFSETQ. The V gene lost 6 bases and the J gene lost 2 bases, with 14 bases spanning the gap. The CDR3 is 15 residues long.